This T cell receptor (beta chain) was sequenced in a study of blood T cells in healthy people across ages. Per the germline V gene, CDR1 is SGHTA and CDR2 is FQGTGA. V lost 2 bases and J lost 1, with 10 bases in between. CDR3 size: 15 residues. PCR was performed a second time for 7 to 11 cycles using a sample-barcoded 5' primer and a J-beta primer mix. Tagging of each cDNA molecule was performed by a template-switch adaptor with 12 random nucleotides. TCRdb re-analysed the 5' RACE reads in MiXCR, keeping a single row per CDR3 protein. The sample lists some 800,000 distinct CDR3 sequences, under 45% seen once, with around 21% in the top ten.

The clonotype was recovered from a man aged 60-69 years in good health. The rearrangement uses TRBV7-3 and TRBJ2-3; D is unresolved. The sequencing input was blood. The CDR3 sequence is CASSLSGSGTDTQYF. DNA for the CDR3: TGTGCCAGCAGCTTATCGGGCTCGGGCACAGATACGCAGTATTTT.